This entry lists 27 T cell receptor beta chains sequenced from one sample in a study of siplizumab effects on memory and regulatory T cells (dated by TCRdb to between 2019 and 2020). The library was generated by the immunoSEQ multiplex PCR assay. The source is immuneACCESS, and TCRdb retained only in-frame sequences with V and J called. Part of the clones is not carried over; for the studies checked, unresolved V genes explain less than half of this, and the remainder is unexplained. This sample is represented by 80,000 to 95,000 clones; 85% to 95% of them were singletons. The top ten hold roughly 20% of the sample. The sample was CD8+ T cells sorted from blood. Receptors were obtained from a human donor in good health.

The J gene is TRBJ1-6, the V gene TRBV9; 7 nucleotides line up with TRBD1. The CDR3 is 15 residues long. J was trimmed by 6 bases and V by 2 bases; bases with no gene match: 5. Germline CDR1 is SGDLS and CDR2 is YYNGEE. The CDR3 DNA follows: TGTGCCAGCAGCGTCAACAGGGGTCGTAATTCACCCCTCCACTTT. It translates to CASSVNRGRNSPLHF.

V usage is TRBV6-6 and J usage is TRBJ2-7; D not resolved. Germline V CDR1 and CDR2: MNHNY, SVGAGI (reference sequence). This CDR3 region has 14 residues. V was pared by 4 bases and J by 0 bases, with 10 bases between. CDR3 DNA: TGTGCCAGCAGTTCCTCGTCTAGCTCCTACGAGCAGTACTTC. Translation: CASSSSSSSYEQYF.

The rearrangement links TRBV4-1 to TRBJ2-7; D call uncertain. V shed 2 bases and J shed 4 bases, with 9 bases lying between them. Germline lookup yields CDR1 MGHRA and CDR2 YSYEKL. This CDR3 is 13 amino acids long. The CDR3 region has the DNA TGCGCCAGCAGCCAATCACACGAATACGAGCAGTACTTC. As protein: CASSQSHEYEQYF.

This clone has a single count. CDR3 residues: CASTRSPGDNEQFF. Here the CDR3 DNA reads TGTGCCAGCACTCGGTCCCCAGGGGACAATGAGCAGTTCTTC. The rearrangement links TRBV2 to TRBJ2-1; D perhaps matches TRBD1 (6 bases). The V end lost 7 bases, the J end lost 5 bases, and 15 bases lay between the germline ends. This CDR3 is 14 amino acids long. Germline V gene sequence: CDR1 SNHLY, CDR2 FYNNEI.

The V and J genes are TRBV5-6 and TRBJ1-2; 8 bases fit TRBD1. This CDR3 is built from 14 residues. With V trimmed by 3 bases and J by 4 bases, 5 bases remained unmatched. Germline assignment: CDR1 SGHDT and CDR2 YYEEEE. The CDR3 DNA reads as TGTGCCAGCAGCTCAGGGACAGGTGTCTATGGCTACACCTTC. This encodes CASSSGTGVYGYTF.

This clone was recorded a few times. This chain connects TRBV6-5 to TRBJ1-5, with D unclear. Trimming took off 4 bases at V and 3 bases at J, with 16 bases between the two ends. The CDR3 runs 16 residues. The V gene's germline CDR1 is MNHEY and CDR2 SVGAGI. For the CDR3, the DNA is TGTGCCAGCAGTTCAAGGAACAAACGTCTCAATCAGCCCCAGCATTTT. It is translated as CASSSRNKRLNQPQHF.

The sample holds a few counts of this clone. V and J are TRBV27 and TRBJ2-1, with 7 bases lining up with TRBD1. The germline V gene has CDR1 MNHEY and CDR2 SMNVEV (reference sequence). The CDR3 sequence is 14 residues long. J gave up 5 bases and V 5 bases, and 6 bases lay outside the gene matches. CDR3 region: CASSTLTGDNEQFF. As DNA, the CDR3 is TGTGCCAGCAGTACCCTAACAGGGGACAATGAGCAGTTCTTC.

V usage is TRBV27 and J usage is TRBJ1-1; unclear D gene. V was shortened by 1 base and J by 1 base, with 4 bases between the two germline ends. CDR1 MNHEY and CDR2 SMNVEV come from the germline V gene (reference sequence). The CDR3 runs 13 residues. The CDR3 loop reads CASSLLGNTEAFF. The DNA of the CDR3 is TGTGCCAGCAGTTTATTGGGGAACACTGAAGCTTTCTTT.

The chain employs TRBV30 and TRBJ2-5; 7 bases map to TRBD1. The CDR3 runs 14 residues. With 3 bases clipped from V and 2 bases from J, the junction kept 6 bases outside the gene matches. The germline gives CDR1 GTSNPN, CDR2 SVGIG (reference sequence). The CDR3 DNA is TGTGCCTGGAGAACAGGGGTGGCACAAGAGACCCAGTACTTC. As protein: CAWRTGVAQETQYF. Looking up the rest from reference TRBV30 and TRBJ2-5 gives the full variable domain: SQTIHQWPATLVQPVGSPLSLECTVEGTSNPNLYWYRQAAGRGLQLLFYSVGIGQISSEVPQNLSASRPQDRQFILSSKKLLLSDSGFYLCAWRTGVAQETQYFGPGTRLLVL.

The DNA for the CDR3 is TGTGCCAGCAGCCCCTCACAGGGGAGTGGTACAGATACGCAGTATTTT. This translates into CASSPSQGSGTDTQYF. The V gene is TRBV7-9, the J gene TRBJ2-3; 7 bases fit TRBD1. The CDR3 sequence is 16 residues long. Germline V gene data show CDR1 as SEHNR and CDR2 as FQNEAQ (reference sequence). V gave up 5 bases and J gave up 3 bases; unmatched junction bases: 11.

DNA for the CDR3: TGTGCCAGCAGCTCAGACAAGACAGTCCTGAAGAGTGGCTACACCTTC. Its translation: CASSSDKTVLKSGYTF. The chain employs TRBV5-6 and TRBJ1-2, with a weak D call TRBD1 (5 bases). The CDR3 covers 16 residues. V lost 3 bases and J lost 7, with 22 bases in between. Germline V gene data show CDR1 as SGHDT and CDR2 as YYEEEE.

This clone was seen only once. V usage is TRBV13 and J usage is TRBJ2-1; weak D call: TRBD1 (6 bases). V was cut by 2 bases and J by 4 bases, with 15 bases left in between. This CDR3 has 16 amino acids. Germline lookup yields CDR1 PRHDT and CDR2 FYEKMQ (reference sequence). The CDR3 coding sequence is TGTGCCAGCAGCTTATTGGGGGCAGGGATGTACAATGAGCAGTTCTTC. Its protein product is CASSLLGAGMYNEQFF.

V usage is TRBV7-9 and J usage is TRBJ2-3; perhaps TRBD2 as D (6 bases). The CDR3 has 16 amino acids. Germline V gene lookup returns CDR1 SEHNR and CDR2 FQNEAQ (reference sequence). Trimming left V 3 bases short and J 1 base short, with 14 bases between. The CDR3 sequence is CASSLELAAGTDTQYF. Written as DNA, the CDR3 is TGTGCCAGCAGCTTGGAACTAGCAGCCGGCACAGATACGCAGTATTTT.

The rearrangement joins TRBV5-6 to TRBJ2-2, with a possible D match to TRBD2 (6 bases). CDR3 size: 17 residues. Trimming shortened V by 4 bases and J by 3 bases, and 19 bases separated the two germline ends. From germline, CDR1 is SGHDT and CDR2 YYEEEE. CDR3 protein: CASSRSIWLADTGELFF. The CDR3 DNA is TGTGCCAGCAGCCGCTCAATTTGGTTAGCGGACACCGGGGAGCTGTTTTTT.

The rearrangement links TRBV7-9 to TRBJ2-1; 12 bases are a match to TRBD2. Germline V gene data show CDR1 as SEHNR and CDR2 as FQNEAQ (reference sequence). Unmatched junction bases numbered 5, after V lost 0 bases and J lost 8 bases. CDR3 length equals 16 residues. In DNA, the CDR3 is TGTGCCAGCAGCTTAGCGACTAGCGGGAGAGGGGATGAGCAGTTCTTC. Amino acids: CASSLATSGRGDEQFF.

The J gene is TRBJ2-5, the V gene TRBV27, with 7 bases aligning to TRBD1. The CDR3 sequence is 16 residues long. Trimming at V came to 5 bases and at J to 0 bases, leaving 9 bases not matched to a gene. Germline V gives CDR1 MNHEY, CDR2 SMNVEV (reference sequence). The CDR3 DNA follows: TGTGCCAGCAGTCCCTTTGGGACAGCGTACCAAGAGACCCAGTACTTC. It translates to CASSPFGTAYQETQYF.

In its sample, this clone was seen once. V and J are TRBV19 and TRBJ2-7; D not certain. The V end lost 6 bases, the J end lost 5 bases, and 14 bases lay between the germline ends. Germline CDR1 reads LNHDA; CDR2 reads SQIVND (reference sequence). CDR3 size: 13 residues. CDR3 in DNA: TGTGCCAGTAGCACGGGCCCGGGCGACGAGCAGTACTTC. This gives the protein CASSTGPGDEQYF. The full variable domain, with the rest looked up from reference TRBV19 and TRBJ2-7, is DGGITQSPKYLFRKEGQNVTLSCEQNLNHDAMYWYRQDPGQGLRLIYYSQIVNDFQKGDIAEGYSVSREKKESFPLTVTSAQKNPTAFYLCASSTGPGDEQYFGPGTRLTVT.

This clone was picked up one time. This chain links TRBV9 with TRBJ2-1; TRBD2 aligns across 13 bases. J was trimmed by 9 bases and V by 3 bases; bases with no gene match: 12. This CDR3 has 17 residues. Germline assignment: CDR1 SGDLS and CDR2 YYNGEE. The CDR3 spells CASSAGLAGVSGGEQFF. The CDR3 nucleotides read TGTGCCAGCAGCGCCGGACTAGCGGGAGTTTCGGGGGGTGAGCAGTTCTTC.

This sequence joins TRBV6-1 and TRBJ2-2; D uncertain. Germline V gene lookup returns CDR1 MNHNS and CDR2 SASEGT. Trimming shortened V by 2 bases and J by 6 bases, and 22 bases separated the two germline ends. The CDR3 length is 18 residues. This CDR3 is CASSEIRHLDLTAGELFF. CDR3 DNA: TGTGCCAGCAGTGAAATCCGACACCTTGATTTAACCGCCGGGGAGCTGTTTTTT.

The chain combines TRBV9 with TRBJ2-7; D is perhaps TRBD1 or TRBD2 (5 bases each). CDR3 length: 15 amino acids. V was pared by 0 bases and J by 2 bases, with 12 bases between. Looked up from germline, CDR1 is SGDLS and CDR2 is YYNGEE. Written as DNA, the CDR3 is TGTGCCAGCAGCGTAGCGCCGGGGCCTACCTACGAGCAGTACTTC. It translates to CASSVAPGPTYEQYF.

The chain joins TRBV9 to TRBJ2-5, with no clear D. The V end lost 3 bases, the J end lost 2 bases, and 5 bases lay between the germline ends. The CDR3 runs 12 residues. Looked up from germline, CDR1 is SGDLS and CDR2 is YYNGEE. In DNA, the CDR3 is TGTGCCAGCAGCGGCCTTCAAGAGACCCAGTACTTC. It encodes CASSGLQETQYF.

The rearrangement links TRBV5-6 to TRBJ2-7; 7 bases match TRBD2. This CDR3 is built from 14 residues. Losses at the gene ends were 2 bases for V and 5 bases for J; bases not matched to a gene: 7. CDR1 and CDR2 (germline): SGHDT, YYEEEE. The chain's CDR3 is CASSFEGRVDEQYF. DNA of the CDR3: TGTGCCAGCAGCTTTGAGGGGAGGGTTGACGAGCAGTACTTC.

V usage is TRBV2 and J usage is TRBJ2-4; 9 bases are shared with TRBD2. The V gene end was trimmed by 6 bases and the J gene end by 4 bases; junction bases not matched to a gene: 10. Germline V gene lookup returns CDR1 SNHLY and CDR2 FYNNEI. This CDR3 is 16 amino acids long. CDR3 sequence reads: CASSSTWTSEKNIQYF. CDR3 bases: TGTGCCAGCAGCTCAACCTGGACTAGCGAGAAAAACATTCAGTACTTC.

The genes are TRBV29-1 and TRBJ1-2; D might be TRBD1 (6 bases). The length of the CDR3 is 12 residues. CDR1 and CDR2 (germline): SQVTM, ANQGSEA. V was cut by 4 bases and J by 5 bases, with 11 bases left in between. CDR3 nucleotides: TGCAGCGTTGTAGCAGGGGAGTATGGCTACACCTTC. Amino acids: CSVVAGEYGYTF.

This chain links TRBV11-2 with TRBJ2-3; D uncertain. The CDR3 runs 13 residues. CDR1 SGHAT and CDR2 FQNNGV come from the germline V gene. V was clipped by 1 base and J by 4 bases, with 6 bases between them. In DNA form, the CDR3 reads TGTGCCAGCAGCTTAGCTTCTCCAGATACGCAGTATTTT. Translating it yields CASSLASPDTQYF.

With respect to this clone: The same CDR3 arises from other DNA sequences in this sample as well. CDR3 DNA sequence: TGTGCCAGCAGTTTTGGGGGACCCTCCTACGAGCAGTACTTC. Protein: CASSFGGPSYEQYF. The chain carries TRBV27 and TRBJ2-7; D possibly uses TRBD1 or TRBD2 (5 bases each). There are 14 residues in the CDR3. Between the trimmed V and J ends, which lost 3 bases and 0 bases, there was a span of 9 bases. Germline CDR1 MNHEY, CDR2 SMNVEV (reference sequence).

This chain joins TRBV27 and TRBJ2-3; D remains unclear. Germline V gene sequence: CDR1 MNHEY, CDR2 SMNVEV (reference sequence). This CDR3 region has 12 residues. Trimming left V 5 bases short and J 4 bases short, with 7 bases between. The CDR3 protein is CASSGPSDTQYF. The CDR3 bases are TGTGCCAGCAGTGGGCCGTCAGATACGCAGTATTTT.